These T cell receptor beta chains were read from a single sample in a study of T cells expressing NK-cell markers. With the 5' RACE reads reprocessed, TCRdb shows one record per CDR3 protein and no DNA. This sample's clone table lists over 250,000 distinct CDR3 sequences. The sample taken for sequencing was blood T cells: a sorted CD56 or NKG2C T cell subset, CD4+ or CD8+ T cells, or bulk PBMC T cells (not recorded which). The origin of the receptors is a woman aged 18-70 years in good health. The CDR3 runs from the conserved cysteine through the conserved F or W. The order of the fields is J gene, V gene, CDR3 protein.

TRBJ1-6	TRBV5-6	CASSFEASPLHF
TRBJ1-3	TRBV12-3/TRBV12-4	CASSLGNTIYF
TRBJ2-1	TRBV7-9	CASSFSGRAVYNEQFF
TRBJ2-2	TRBV11-2	CASSLDRDRSNTGELFF
TRBJ1-2	TRBV7-2	CASSSSWGKNYGYTF
TRBJ1-6	TRBV12-3/TRBV12-4	CASRVQGDSPLHF
TRBJ1-4	TRBV6-2/TRBV6-3	CASSRPGTASEKLFF
TRBJ1-2	TRBV7-6	CASSLVGQGAGGYTF
TRBJ1-2	TRBV7-2	CASSSGQGFGYTF
TRBJ1-4	TRBV29-1	CSVKGGDEKLFF
TRBJ2-1	TRBV7-9	CATLLAGGPGVYNEQFF
TRBJ2-2	TRBV28	CASKHPSGELFF
TRBJ1-6	TRBV7-9	CASSLEARNSPLHF
TRBJ2-4	TRBV6-2/TRBV6-3	CASSLPRTGAKNIQYF
TRBJ1-1	TRBV6-6	CASSYSRTAEAFF
TRBJ2-5	TRBV30	CASYSRLGRETQYF
TRBJ2-3	TRBV2	CASTRQGPSTDTQYF
TRBJ2-7	TRBV2	CASLRGQVNDEQYF
TRBJ2-1	TRBV5-1	CASSLSGSSYNEQFF
TRBJ1-1	TRBV29-1	CSVHGQYLSTEAFF
TRBJ2-7	TRBV28	CASSNSGTPAEQYF
TRBJ2-3	TRBV4-1	CASSQGQGARVDTQYF
TRBJ1-1	TRBV12-3/TRBV12-4	CATHGTEILYTEAFF
TRBJ1-1	TRBV29-1	CSVRPQMGATEAFF
TRBJ1-2	TRBV4-2	CASSQTDRANGYTF
TRBJ2-5	TRBV4-3	CASSKGQGKFQETQYF
TRBJ1-2	TRBV5-1	CASSLAGQPNYGYTF
TRBJ2-2	TRBV9	CASSVEDKRTGELFF
TRBJ1-4	TRBV7-2	CASSLEGTSGGKLFF
TRBJ2-6	TRBV12-3/TRBV12-4	CASSFQVAGANVLTF
TRBJ2-1	TRBV20-1	CRGLAGTGEQFF
TRBJ2-3	TRBV7-2	CASSFSTGRVGDTQYF
TRBJ1-1	TRBV5-1	CASTLRGNTEAFF
TRBJ2-1	TRBV5-1	CASSQSDRGPGEQFF
TRBJ2-7	TRBV10-3	CAISATSAAPYEQYF
TRBJ2-2	TRBV4-3	CASSTGGTELFF
TRBJ1-2	TRBV20-1	CSARAITGRNGYTF
TRBJ2-1	TRBV7-9	CASPGATGGNEQFF
TRBJ2-1	TRBV5-1	CASSLGAGDEQFF
TRBJ2-7	TRBV10-3	CAISEPSISVTHYGEQYF
TRBJ2-3	TRBV4-2	CASSQDTSGSMDTQYF
TRBJ1-5	TRBV7-9	CASSFQGNQPQHF
TRBJ2-7	TRBV27	CASMPYPSGRAYEQYF
TRBJ1-5	TRBV20-1	CSTLGGMRNQPQHF
TRBJ1-2	TRBV27	CASSLQDSGGYTF
TRBJ1-2	TRBV30	CAWSPRVGYGYTF
TRBJ2-1	TRBV12-3/TRBV12-4	CASSLLLPRNEQFF